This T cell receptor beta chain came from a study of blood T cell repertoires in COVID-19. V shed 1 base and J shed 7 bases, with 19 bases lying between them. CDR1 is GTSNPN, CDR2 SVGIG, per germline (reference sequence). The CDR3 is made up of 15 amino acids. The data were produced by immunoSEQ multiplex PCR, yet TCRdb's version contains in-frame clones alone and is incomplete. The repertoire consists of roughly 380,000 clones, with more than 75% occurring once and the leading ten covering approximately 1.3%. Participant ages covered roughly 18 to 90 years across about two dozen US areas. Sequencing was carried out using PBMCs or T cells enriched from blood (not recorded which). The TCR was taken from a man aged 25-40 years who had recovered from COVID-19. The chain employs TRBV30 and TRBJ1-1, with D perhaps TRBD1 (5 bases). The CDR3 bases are TGTGCCTGGAGTGGACAGTGGGGTCGTAGTAGTGAAGCTTTCTTT. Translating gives CAWSGQWGRSSEAFF.